This entry lists 16 T cell receptor beta chains sequenced from one sample in a study of blood T cell repertoires in COVID-19. Only in-frame clones appear in the TCRdb table, and some are missing; sequencing was by immunoSEQ multiplex PCR. The sample has 75,000 to 100,000 clones, 81% seen once. The sequencing sample was made of peripheral blood. Every receptor here comes from a man in his 60s with acute or convalescent COVID-19.

This clone was picked up one time. The chain carries TRBV2 and TRBJ2-1; 8 bases align to TRBD2. CDR1 is SNHLY and CDR2 is FYNNEI in the germline V gene. The CDR3 sequence is 15 residues long. V lost 6 bases and J lost 6; bases outside the gene matches: 10. CDR3 protein: CASRVSGSLSNEQFF. The CDR3 region has the DNA TGTGCCAGCAGGGTGAGCGGGAGTCTTAGCAATGAGCAGTTCTTC.

J is TRBJ2-3 and V is TRBV11-1; perhaps TRBD2 as D (5 bases). The V end lost 3 bases, the J end lost 2 bases, and 15 bases lay between the germline ends. CDR1 is SGHAT, CDR2 FQDESV, per germline (reference sequence). This CDR3 is built from 16 residues. CDR3 loop: CASSFRRTATTDTQYF. The DNA for the CDR3 is TGTGCCAGCAGCTTCCGACGGACTGCTACCACAGATACGCAGTATTTT.

This chain joins TRBV5-5 and TRBJ2-2, with TRBD1 matching over 7 bases. After removal of 6 bases from V and 1 base from J, the junction contained 6 bases not matched to a gene. CDR1 and CDR2 from the germline V gene are SGHKS and YYEKEE (reference sequence). The CDR3 loop spans 15 amino acids. The CDR3 bases are TGTGCCAGCACCACCCGACAGGGGAACACCGGGGAGCTGTTTTTT. Amino acids: CASTTRQGNTGELFF.

J is TRBJ2-5 and V is TRBV6-6; 9 bases match TRBD1. This CDR3 comprises 14 residues. Germline loops: CDR1 MNHNY, CDR2 SVGAGI (reference sequence). Germline trimming cut 6 bases from V and 2 bases from J; bases unmatched to any gene: 4. CDR3 region: CASRIQGAQETQYF. The CDR3 DNA sequence: TGTGCCAGCAGGATACAGGGGGCACAAGAGACCCAGTACTTC.

The chain is built from TRBV11-2 and TRBJ2-4; the D is unclear. The V gene's germline CDR1 is SGHAT and CDR2 FQNNGV. The CDR3 is 19 residues long. The ends were cut back, 2 bases at V and 3 bases at J, with 23 bases in the middle. The CDR3 DNA follows: TGTGCCAGCAGCTTAAGAAGGCTGAGCGCGCCCTTGGACAAAAACATTCAGTACTTC. Translation: CASSLRRLSAPLDKNIQYF.

The chain carries TRBV6-6 and TRBJ1-5; no clear D. The CDR3 has 14 residues. Per germline, CDR1 MNHNY and CDR2 SVGAGI (reference sequence). Trimming took off 4 bases at V and 0 bases at J, with 7 bases between the two ends. For the CDR3, the DNA is TGTGCCAGCAGTTCCAGGTATAGCAATCAGCCCCAGCATTTT. It is translated as CASSSRYSNQPQHF.

In this sample, this clone turned up many times. The same CDR3 can be traced to other DNA sequences in this sample. The chain combines TRBV5-6 with TRBJ2-7; tentative D call: TRBD1 (6 bases). Trimming cost V 3 bases and J 6 bases, with 13 bases left between them. The V gene's germline CDR1 is SGHDT and CDR2 YYEEEE. The CDR3 is 13 residues long. The CDR3 nucleotides read TGTGCCAGCAGCTACAACAGGGTTGGCGAGCAGTACTTC. It yields the protein CASSYNRVGEQYF.

V gene TRBV5-1 combines with J gene TRBJ1-3, with D perhaps TRBD1 (6 bases). V was shortened by 4 bases and J by 4 bases, with 12 bases between the two germline ends. This CDR3 has 14 residues. CDR1 and CDR2 from the germline V gene are SGHRS and YFSETQ. CDR3 sequence reads: CASSLQGIGNTIYF. For the CDR3, the DNA is TGCGCCAGCAGCCTGCAGGGGATAGGAAACACCATATATTTT.

The CDR3 DNA sequence: TGTGCCAGCAGGACCGGGACAGAGAATGAAAAACTGTTTTTT. Translation gives CASRTGTENEKLFF. The genes are TRBV28 and TRBJ1-4; 7 bases match TRBD1. CDR1 and CDR2 from the germline V gene are MDHEN and SYDVKM. V lost 6 bases to trimming and J lost 5 bases; unmatched junction nucleotides: 6. The CDR3 is made up of 14 amino acids.

The V and J genes are TRBV7-2 and TRBJ2-7; 11 bases align to TRBD2. Germline V lookup: CDR1 SGHTA, CDR2 FQGNSA. The ends lost 6 bases at V and 2 bases at J; junction bases unmatched: 6. This CDR3 has 15 residues. The DNA of the CDR3 is TGTGCCAGCAGTCCCGGACTAGCGGGTGCCTACGAGCAGTACTTC. Translating gives CASSPGLAGAYEQYF. The full variable domain, completed using reference TRBV7-2 and TRBJ2-7, is GAGVSQSPSNKVTEKGKDVELRCDPISGHTALYWYRQSLGQGLEFLIYFQGNSAPDKSGLPSDRFSAERTGGSVSTLTIQRTQQEDSAVYLCASSPGLAGAYEQYFGPGTRLTVT.

The rearrangement joins TRBV27 to TRBJ1-2; 7 bases agree with TRBD1. The CDR3 loop spans 16 amino acids. Germline values: CDR1 MNHEY, CDR2 SMNVEV (reference sequence). J lost 4 bases, V lost 1 base, and 9 bases had no gene match. The DNA for the CDR3 is TGTGCCAGCAGTTTATTTCGCAGGGGGAGTTTCTATGGCTACACCTTC. Its protein is CASSLFRRGSFYGYTF.

The chain has TRBV6-5 and TRBJ1-5; TRBD1 matches at 7 bases. Germline V gene lookup returns CDR1 MNHEY and CDR2 SVGAGI. The CDR3 extends over 15 amino acids. The J segment lost 0 bases and the V segment lost 6 bases, leaving 5 bases of the junction unmatched. The CDR3 nucleotides read TGTGCCAGCAGCCGGACAGGCAATAGCAATCAGCCCCAGCATTTT. Amino acids: CASSRTGNSNQPQHF.

There are a few counts of this clone. The chain uses TRBV2 and TRBJ2-5; 8 nucleotides line up with TRBD2. CDR1 SNHLY and CDR2 FYNNEI come from the germline V gene. The CDR3 is 14 residues long. The junction had 4 bases not matched to a gene; V was cut back by 5 bases and J by 2 bases. The DNA for the CDR3 is TGTGCCAGCAGTCGGAGCGGGGGACAAGAGACCCAGTACTTC. It codes for CASSRSGGQETQYF.

The rearrangement uses TRBV6-6 and TRBJ2-2; D ambiguous. The CDR3 covers 14 residues. Trimming took 2 bases from V and 1 from J, leaving 5 bases between them. Per germline, CDR1 MNHNY and CDR2 SVGAGI (reference sequence). The CDR3 loop is CASSYVRNTGELFF. The CDR3 nucleotides are TGTGCCAGCAGTTACGTGAGGAACACCGGGGAGCTGTTTTTT.

The gene calls are TRBV3-1 (or the pseudogene TRBV3-2) and TRBJ2-3, with a possible D match to TRBD2 (5 bases). V was shortened by 2 bases and J by 4 bases, with 10 bases between the two germline ends. CDR1 is LGHDT and CDR2 is YNNKEL in the germline V gene (reference sequence). The CDR3 spans 14 residues. CDR3 sequence: CASSQLLGSDTQYF. CDR3 sequence (DNA): TGTGCCAGCAGCCAATTACTAGGGTCAGATACGCAGTATTTT.

This chain joins TRBV6-2 or TRBV6-3 and TRBJ1-2, with D tentatively TRBD1 (6 bases). Germline V gene data show CDR1 as MNHEY and CDR2 as SVGEGT. V shed 5 bases and J shed 4 bases, with 11 bases lying between them. The CDR3 consists of 13 residues. The CDR3 loop is CASSKTGSYGYTF. The CDR3 DNA reads as TGTGCCAGCAGTAAGACAGGATCCTATGGCTACACCTTC.